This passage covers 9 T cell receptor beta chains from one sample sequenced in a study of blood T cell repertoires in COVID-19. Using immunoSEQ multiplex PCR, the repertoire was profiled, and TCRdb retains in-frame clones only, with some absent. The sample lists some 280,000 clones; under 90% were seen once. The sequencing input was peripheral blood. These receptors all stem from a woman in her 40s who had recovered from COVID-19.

The CDR3, as DNA: TGTGCCAGCTCACCGAGGGGAGGGGACTATGGCTACACCTTC. This translates into CASSPRGGDYGYTF. The chain employs TRBV18 and TRBJ1-2; tentatively, D is TRBD1 (5 bases). Germline CDR1 reads KGHSH; CDR2 reads LQKENI. This CDR3 has 14 residues. V lost 3 bases to trimming and J lost 3 bases, with 11 bases between them.

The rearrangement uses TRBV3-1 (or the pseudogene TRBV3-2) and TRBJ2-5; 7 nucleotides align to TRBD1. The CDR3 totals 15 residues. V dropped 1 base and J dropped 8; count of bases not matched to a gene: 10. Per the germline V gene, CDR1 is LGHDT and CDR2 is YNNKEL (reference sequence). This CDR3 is CASSQGFVQGDTQYF. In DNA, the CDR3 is TGTGCCAGCAGCCAAGGTTTCGTGCAGGGGGATACCCAGTACTTC.

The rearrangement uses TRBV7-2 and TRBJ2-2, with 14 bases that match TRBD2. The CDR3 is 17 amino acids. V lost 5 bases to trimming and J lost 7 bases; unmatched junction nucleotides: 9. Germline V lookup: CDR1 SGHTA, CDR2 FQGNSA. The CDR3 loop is CASSPVGTSGSVGELFF. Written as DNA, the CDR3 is TGTGCCAGCAGCCCCGTCGGGACTAGCGGGAGTGTCGGGGAGCTGTTTTTT.

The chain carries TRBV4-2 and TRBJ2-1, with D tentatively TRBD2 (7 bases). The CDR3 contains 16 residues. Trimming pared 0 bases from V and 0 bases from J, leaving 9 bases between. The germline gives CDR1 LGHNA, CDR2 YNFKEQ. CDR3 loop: CASSQEGGGSYNEQFF. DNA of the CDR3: TGTGCCAGCAGCCAAGAAGGGGGGGGCTCCTACAATGAGCAGTTCTTC.

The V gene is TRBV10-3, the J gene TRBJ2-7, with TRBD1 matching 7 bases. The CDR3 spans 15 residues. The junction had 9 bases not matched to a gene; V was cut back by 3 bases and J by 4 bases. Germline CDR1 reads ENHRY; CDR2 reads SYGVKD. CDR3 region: CAISEVGTAVYEQYF. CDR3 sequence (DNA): TGTGCCATCAGTGAAGTGGGGACAGCCGTTTACGAGCAGTACTTC.

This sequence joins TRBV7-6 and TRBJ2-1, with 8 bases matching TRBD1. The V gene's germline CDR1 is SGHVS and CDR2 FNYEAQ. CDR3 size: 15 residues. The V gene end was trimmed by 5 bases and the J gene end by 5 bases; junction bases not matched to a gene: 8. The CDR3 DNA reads TGTGCCAGCAGCCATGACAGGGGCGCCCACAATGAGCAGTTCTTC. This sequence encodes CASSHDRGAHNEQFF.

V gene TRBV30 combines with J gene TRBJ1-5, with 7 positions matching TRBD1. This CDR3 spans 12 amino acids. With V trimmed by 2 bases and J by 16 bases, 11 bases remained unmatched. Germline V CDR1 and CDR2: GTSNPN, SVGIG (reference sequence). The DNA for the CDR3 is TGTGCCTGGAGTCCACACGGTAGGGGGCGACATTTT. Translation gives CAWSPHGRGRHF.

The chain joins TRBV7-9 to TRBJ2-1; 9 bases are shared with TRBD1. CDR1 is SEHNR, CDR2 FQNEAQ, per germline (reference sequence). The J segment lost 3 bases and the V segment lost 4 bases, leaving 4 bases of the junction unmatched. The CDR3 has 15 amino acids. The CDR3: CASSSGTGFYNEQFF. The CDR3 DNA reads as TGTGCCAGCAGCTCCGGGACAGGGTTCTACAATGAGCAGTTCTTC.

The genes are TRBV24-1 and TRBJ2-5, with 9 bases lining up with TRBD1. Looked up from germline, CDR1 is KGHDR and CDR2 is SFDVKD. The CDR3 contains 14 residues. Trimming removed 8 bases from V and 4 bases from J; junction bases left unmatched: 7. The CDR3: CATKGGQGGETQYF. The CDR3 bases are TGTGCCACCAAAGGGGGACAGGGAGGAGAGACCCAGTACTTC.